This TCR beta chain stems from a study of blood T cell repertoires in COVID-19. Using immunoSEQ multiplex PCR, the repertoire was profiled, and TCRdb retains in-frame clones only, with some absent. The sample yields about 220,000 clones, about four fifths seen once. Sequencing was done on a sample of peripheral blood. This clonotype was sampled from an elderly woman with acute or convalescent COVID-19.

The CDR3 nucleotides are TGTGCCAGCAGGCGGGGAGGGAGGAATGAAAAACTGTTTTTT. This translates into CASRRGGRNEKLFF. The rearrangement uses TRBV6-5 and TRBJ1-4; D is ambiguous. The CDR3 contains 14 residues. Germline V gene lookup returns CDR1 MNHEY and CDR2 SVGAGI. Trimming cost V 6 bases and J 5 bases, with 13 bases left between them.